This TCR beta chain was captured by sequencing in a study of T cells after yellow fever vaccination. General study points: Clonotype sharing between CD4 and CD8 compartments was small.

The study made its TCR cDNA through 5'RACE template switching. That step introduced a universal primer site along with UMIs. TCRdb recomputed calls from the 5' RACE reads with MiXCR, one row per CDR3 protein. The table includes 620,000 or so distinct CDR3 sequences, 17% detected once. This clonotype turned up a few times. The antigen is unknown. The CDR3 consists of 12 residues. Deletions cut 9 bases from V and 7 bases from J, with 15 bases between. In germline, CDR1 is MNHEY, CDR2 SMNVEV (reference sequence). This receptor was obtained from a man younger than 35 who received the YFV17D yellow fever vaccine. Source: PBMCs, taken 5 to 6 days after the first yellow fever vaccination. The chain combines TRBV27 with TRBJ1-1; D possibly corresponds to TRBD1 (5 bases). The CDR3, as DNA: TGTGCCAGTCACAAAGGGGACTTTGAAGCTTTCTTT. Amino acid sequence: CASHKGDFEAFF.